These T cell receptor beta chains were read from a single sample in a study of cytomegalovirus exposure and HLA in healthy donors. Here immunoSEQ multiplex PCR was the method, and the copy in TCRdb shows in-frame clones only, minus some. The data contain approximately 250,000 clones, roughly 81% of them seen just once; the ten biggest clones take up 0.2% to 0.25%. Material for sequencing was PBMCs. All receptors derive from a girl aged 2-10 years in good health and CMV-seronegative. Each CDR3 is given without its conserved first and last residue. D genes are given only for firm matches.

TRBJ2-7 NA 8 TRBV29-1 SARQYEQY
TRBJ1-2 NA 12 TRBV19 ASSINREDYGYT
TRBJ2-5 NA 12 TRBV28 ASILGTDKETQY
TRBJ1-1 TRBD1 11 TRBV10-3 AIREQGSSEAF
TRBJ2-1 NA 17 TRBV21-1 ASSKGGPKKRSSYNEQF
TRBJ2-1 NA 16 TRBV4-1 ASSHRVYLNPYYNEQF
TRBJ2-5 TRBD2 12 TRBV11-2 ASSSRGGRETQY
TRBJ1-5 TRBD1 13 TRBV2 ASSGTGNSNQPQH
TRBJ1-1 NA 12 TRBV7-3 ASSPLGGDPEAF
TRBJ1-2 TRBD1 13 TRBV6-5 ASRPDRGPLYGHT
TRBJ2-3 TRBD1 15 TRBV15 ATSRAGTGPPPDTQY
TRBJ2-1 NA 11 TRBV27 ASRPFGVNEQF
TRBJ2-1 TRBD1 10 TRBV19 ASSDPGGEQF
TRBJ1-1 TRBD1 12 TRBV27 ASSLIGGSTEAF
TRBJ2-1 NA 13 TRBV6-1 ASSGETPSYNEQF
TRBJ1-5 NA 17 TRBV7-9 SSSFVTSQGWGVNQPQH
TRBJ2-1 NA 12 TRBV14 ASSHGFLNDEQF
TRBJ1-4 NA 14 TRBV27 ASSLRGRPPNEKLF
TRBJ1-1 NA 11 TRBV1 TSSQGLFRGAF